The next 19 T cell receptor beta chains were all read from a single sample in a study of radiation and T cells in renal cell carcinoma. Time point given: blood 2 weeks post-SBRT. Sample treatment: 15 Gy SBRT to primary tumor, nephrectomy 4 weeks later. Sequencing used immunoSEQ multiplex PCR; TCRdb keeps in-frame clones, though not all of them. This repertoire shows roughly 130,000 clones, 75% to 90% found once; its top ten account for 1.5% to 2%. The sample here was blood, taken from a patient whose treatment included radiotherapy and nephrectomy. Receptors originate from a woman in her sixties or seventies with renal cell carcinoma.

This chain uses TRBV6-4 with TRBJ1-2; D is ambiguous. Trimming pared 3 bases from V and 4 bases from J, leaving 9 bases between. This CDR3 is built from 13 residues. Germline V gene lookup returns CDR1 MRHNA and CDR2 SNTAGT. CDR3 loop: CASSEPGSYGYTF. Written as DNA, the CDR3 is TGTGCCAGCAGTGAACCCGGCAGCTATGGCTACACCTTC.

The chain combines TRBV6-1 with TRBJ1-1; weak D call: TRBD1 (6 bases). This CDR3 comprises 14 residues. Germline assignment: CDR1 MNHNS and CDR2 SASEGT. The ends were cut back, 4 bases at V and 0 bases at J, with 9 bases in the middle. The CDR3 DNA sequence: TGTGCCAGCAGTGCGGGACACCTGAACACTGAAGCTTTCTTT. Its protein is CASSAGHLNTEAFF.

Of note for this clone: Given a much more abundant clone one base away, this may be a read error. The same CDR3 can be traced to other DNA sequences in this sample. The rearrangement uses TRBV5-1 and TRBJ1-1, with 11 bases matching TRBD1. The V gene's germline CDR1 is SGHRS and CDR2 YFSETQ. The length of the CDR3 is 16 residues. For the CDR3, the DNA is TGTGCCAGCACCCAGGACAGGGGGCGGGTGAACGCTGAAGCTTTCTTT. Its translation is CASTQDRGRVNAEAFF.

The V and J genes are TRBV6-5 and TRBJ2-7; D is ambiguous. Trimming pared 6 bases from V and 2 bases from J, leaving 11 bases between. Germline V CDR1 and CDR2: MNHEY, SVGAGI. The CDR3 covers 13 residues. The CDR3 coding sequence is TGTGCCAGCAGACCCGATTCAGCCTACGAGCAGTACTTC. Encoded protein: CASRPDSAYEQYF.

V gene TRBV6-5 combines with J gene TRBJ1-1; unclear D gene. CDR1 MNHEY and CDR2 SVGAGI come from the germline V gene. This CDR3 spans 14 amino acids. V gave up 2 bases and J gave up 4 bases, with 11 bases separating them. The CDR3 sequence is CASSYRDVSTEAFF. In DNA, the CDR3 is TGTGCCAGCAGTTACAGGGATGTAAGCACTGAAGCTTTCTTT.

This chain links TRBV7-9 with TRBJ2-1; 8 bases agree with TRBD1. In germline, CDR1 is SEHNR, CDR2 FQNEAQ (reference sequence). The CDR3 length is 19 residues. The ends lost 2 bases at V and 0 bases at J; junction bases unmatched: 12. This chain's CDR3 is CASSLPGTGFISSYNEQFF. The DNA of the CDR3 is TGTGCCAGCAGCTTACCCGGGACAGGTTTCATTAGCTCCTACAATGAGCAGTTCTTC.

The gene calls are TRBV11-2 and TRBJ2-5; TRBD1 matches at 7 bases. V was clipped by 3 bases and J by 4 bases; unmatched bases: 2. The CDR3 is made up of 13 amino acids. CDR1 and CDR2 from the germline V gene are SGHAT and FQNNGV. The CDR3 spells CASSLGTAETQYF. DNA for the CDR3: TGTGCCAGCAGCTTGGGGACAGCAGAGACCCAGTACTTC.

This chain uses TRBV12-5 with TRBJ2-3; D remains ambiguous. V was cut by 3 bases and J by 5 bases, with 6 bases left in between. This CDR3 is 12 amino acids long. Germline CDR1 reads LGHNT; CDR2 reads FRNRAP. The DNA for the CDR3 is TGTGCTAGTGGTTTACGAAGAGATACGCAGTATTTT. Translated: CASGLRRDTQYF.

The chain combines TRBV2 with TRBJ2-5, with D possibly TRBD2 on 5 matching bases. The CDR3 is 14 amino acids. V lost 5 bases and J lost 7, with 17 bases in between. Germline values: CDR1 SNHLY, CDR2 FYNNEI. The CDR3 region has the DNA TGTGCCAGCAGTCCGAGGGCCTCTTACGGGACCCAGTACTTC. Amino acid sequence: CASSPRASYGTQYF. Full variable domain (rest looked up from reference TRBV2 and TRBJ2-5): EPEVTQTPSHQVTQMGQEVILRCVPISNHLYFYWYRQILGQKVEFLVSFYNNEISEKSEIFDDQFSVERPDGSNFTLKIRSTKLEDSAMYFCASSPRASYGTQYFGPGTRLLVL.

The V call is TRBV6-5, the J call TRBJ2-7, with D hard to call. This CDR3 contains 14 residues. CDR1 and CDR2 from the germline V gene are MNHEY and SVGAGI. V was shortened by 0 bases and J by 3 bases, with 9 bases between the two germline ends. CDR3 coding DNA: TGTGCCAGCAGTTACTCGTCAGAGTTCTACGAGCAGTACTTC. This codes for CASSYSSEFYEQYF.

CDR3 nucleotides: TGCGCCAGCAGCTTGGGTCGGTCAAACATTCAGTACTTC. It encodes CASSLGRSNIQYF. J is TRBJ2-4 and V is TRBV5-1; no clear D gene. CDR3 size: 13 residues. Germline V gene lookup returns CDR1 SGHRS and CDR2 YFSETQ. With 0 bases removed from V and 6 bases from J, the gap between germline ends came to 7 bases. Looking up the rest from reference TRBV5-1 and TRBJ2-4 gives the full variable domain: KAGVTQTPRYLIKTRGQQVTLSCSPISGHRSVSWYQQTPGQGLQFLFEYFSETQRNKGNFPGRFSGRQFSNSRSEMNVSTLELGDSALYLCASSLGRSNIQYFGAGTRLSVL.

The rearrangement joins TRBV6-6 to TRBJ1-1; possibly TRBD1 for D (5 bases). The CDR3 has 15 residues. Germline-derived CDR1 and CDR2 are MNHNY and SVGAGI (reference sequence). V was trimmed by 6 bases and J by 6 bases, leaving 20 bases between them. CDR3 sequence: CASRNLQGVEPEAFF. CDR3 nucleotide sequence: TGTGCCAGCAGGAATCTTCAGGGAGTTGAACCTGAAGCTTTCTTT.

The chain couples TRBV7-9 to TRBJ2-7; unclear D gene. V lost 1 base and J lost 0, with 10 bases in between. The CDR3 consists of 15 residues. Germline V gives CDR1 SEHNR, CDR2 FQNEAQ (reference sequence). The CDR3 loop is CASSLVSTSSYEQYF. As DNA, the CDR3 is TGTGCCAGCAGCTTAGTGTCCACGTCCTCCTACGAGCAGTACTTC.

This sequence joins TRBV4-1 and TRBJ2-2; 7 nucleotides line up with TRBD2. This CDR3 comprises 17 residues. J lost 0 bases, V lost 0 bases, and 4 bases had no gene match. The germline V gene encodes CDR1 MGHRA and CDR2 YSYEKL. The CDR3, as DNA: TGCGCCAGCAGCCAAGATCTCCTAGCGGCGAACACCGGGGAGCTGTTTTTT. It translates to CASSQDLLAANTGELFF.

This rearrangement joins TRBV19 to TRBJ2-7, with 8 bases that match TRBD1. CDR1 and CDR2 from the germline V gene are LNHDA and SQIVND (reference sequence). CDR3 length: 14 amino acids. V lost 8 bases to trimming and J lost 0 bases; unmatched junction nucleotides: 6. The CDR3 protein is CASSGQASSYEQYF. In DNA form, the CDR3 reads TGTGCCAGTTCGGGACAGGCCAGCTCCTACGAGCAGTACTTC. The full variable domain, its missing parts supplied by reference TRBV19 and TRBJ2-7, is DGGITQSPKYLFRKEGQNVTLSCEQNLNHDAMYWYRQDPGQGLRLIYYSQIVNDFQKGDIAEGYSVSREKKESFPLTVTSAQKNPTAFYLCASSGQASSYEQYFGPGTRLTVT.

This clone has just a few counts. The V and J genes are TRBV9 and TRBJ1-1; possible D gene TRBD1, 5 bases. Germline-derived CDR1 and CDR2 are SGDLS and YYNGEE. This CDR3 is built from 15 residues. Deletions cut 4 bases from V and 2 bases from J, with 15 bases between. The CDR3 sequence is CASSPRGATNTEAFF. DNA of the CDR3: TGTGCCAGCAGCCCCCGCGGGGCCACTAACACTGAAGCTTTCTTT.

This clone counts as medium-sized. The J gene is TRBJ1-5, the V gene TRBV19; D gene unclear. This CDR3 region has 15 residues. The ends were cut back, 8 bases at V and 5 bases at J, with 19 bases in the middle. CDR1 is LNHDA, CDR2 SQIVND, per germline (reference sequence). CDR3 sequence: CASRRGLLDYQPQHF. As DNA, the CDR3 is TGTGCCAGTCGACGGGGTCTCCTAGACTATCAGCCCCAGCATTTT.

This clone was counted many times. This chain connects TRBV29-1 to TRBJ2-4; possible D gene TRBD2, 5 bases. The germline V gene has CDR1 SQVTM and CDR2 ANQGSEA. V lost 0 bases, J lost 7 bases, and 16 bases lay in between. The CDR3 runs 15 residues. CDR3 DNA: TGCAGCGTTGAAGAAGGCGGGTCCCTCATCAACATTCAGTACTTC. As protein: CSVEEGGSLINIQYF.

The CDR3: CASSLRGTYTGELFF. The CDR3 nucleotides are TGTGCCAGCAGTTTGAGGGGCACGTACACCGGGGAGCTGTTTTTT. This chain links TRBV28 with TRBJ2-2; the D gene could be TRBD1 or TRBD2 (5 bases each). V lost 3 bases to trimming and J lost 3 bases, with 11 bases between them. CDR3 length: 15 amino acids. Germline loops: CDR1 MDHEN, CDR2 SYDVKM. Based on the CDR3 plus reference TRBV28 and TRBJ2-2, the full variable domain is DVKVTQSSRYLVKRTGEKVFLECVQDMDHENMFWYRQDPGLGLRLIYFSYDVKMKEKGDIPEGYSVSREKKERFSLILESASTNQTSMYLCASSLRGTYTGELFFGEGSRLTVL.